The entry below describes one T cell receptor (beta chain). The antigen is not known. The data originate from a study of T-cell memory formation after mild COVID-19. General study results and limits: Second-wave clones peaking on day 37 lacked confirmed SARS-CoV-2 specificity.

CDR3 length: 14 amino acids. With 2 bases removed from V and 1 base from J, the gap between germline ends came to 8 bases. Germline CDR1 reads SGHTA; CDR2 reads FQGTGA. TCRdb re-derived calls from the 5' RACE reads in MiXCR, one entry per CDR3 protein. The data show 200,000 to 300,000 distinct CDR3 sequences, over 9% seen once. The sequence was obtained from a man aged 18 to 30 who had mild COVID-19 (a few samples of this study predate the infection). Cell type and time point are not known. The chain has TRBV7-3 and TRBJ1-1, with D unclear. Sequenced material: PBMCs or a T cell subset sorted from them (not recorded which). The CDR3 protein is CASSLDGENTEAFF. In nucleotides, the CDR3 is TGTGCCAGCAGCTTAGACGGGGAGAACACTGAAGCTTTCTTT.